Shown below are 25 T cell receptor beta chains from a single sample sequenced in a study of T-cell memory formation after mild COVID-19. TCRdb re-called the 5' RACE reads through MiXCR, storing one row per CDR3 protein. This sample has over 350,000 distinct CDR3 sequences; 24% occur once, and the top ten carry 8.5% to 10%. The specimen was PBMCs or a T cell subset sorted from them (not recorded which). The receptors originated from an adult woman who had mild COVID-19 (a few samples of this study predate the infection). Cell type and time point are not known.

This chain uses TRBV15 with TRBJ2-1, with TRBD2 matching 11 bases. CDR3 length: 16 amino acids. V lost 5 bases and J lost 0; bases outside the gene matches: 3. The germline CDR1 and CDR2 sequences are LNHNV and YYDKDF (reference sequence). CDR3 nucleotide sequence: TGTGCCACCAGCGTAACTAGCGGGAGCTCCTACAATGAGCAGTTCTTC. Translating it yields CATSVTSGSSYNEQFF.

The chain links TRBV7-9 to TRBJ2-4, with TRBD2 as a possible D gene (7 bases). This CDR3 is 16 amino acids long. Deletions cut 6 bases from V and 1 base from J, with 16 bases between. Looked up from germline, CDR1 is SEHNR and CDR2 is FQNEAQ (reference sequence). The CDR3 sequence is CASRGGGMAAKNIQYF. The CDR3 coding sequence is TGTGCCAGCAGAGGGGGGGGTATGGCGGCCAAAAACATTCAGTACTTC.

The sample holds a few counts of this clonotype. The chain links TRBV20-1 to TRBJ1-4; D is unresolved. Trimming removed 4 bases at V and 0 bases at J, with 18 bases between. The CDR3 runs to 17 residues. Germline lookup yields CDR1 DFQATT and CDR2 SNEGSKA (reference sequence). The CDR3 loop is CSATRPYLVATNEKLFF. CDR3 nucleotide sequence: TGCAGTGCTACGCGCCCCTATTTAGTAGCAACTAATGAAAAACTGTTTTTT.

This clonotype was counted between two and nine times. The chain joins TRBV20-1 to TRBJ1-5, with unresolved D. Trimming shortened V by 5 bases and J by 7 bases, and 9 bases separated the two germline ends. Germline V lookup: CDR1 DFQATT, CDR2 SNEGSKA (reference sequence). The CDR3 loop spans 11 amino acids. For the CDR3, the DNA is TGCAGTGCTGAAGAGAGACAGCCCCAGCATTTT. It is translated as CSAEERQPQHF.

This chain joins TRBV27 and TRBJ2-3; 9 positions match TRBD2. CDR1 and CDR2 from the germline V gene are MNHEY and SMNVEV (reference sequence). The CDR3 spans 17 residues. The V and J ends lost 5 bases and 2 bases, in that order; junction bases with no gene match: 11. CDR3 loop: CASSPRTVAGATDTQYF. The CDR3 DNA reads TGTGCCAGCAGTCCACGAACGGTAGCGGGGGCCACAGATACGCAGTATTTT.

This clonotype was detected a few times. V gene TRBV18 combines with J gene TRBJ2-3, with 7 bases aligning to TRBD1. J was trimmed by 3 bases and V by 5 bases; bases with no gene match: 5. There are 14 residues in the CDR3. Germline CDR1 KGHSH, CDR2 LQKENI. This CDR3 is CASSAHRGTDTQYF. The CDR3 nucleotides are TGTGCCAGCTCAGCCCACAGGGGAACAGATACGCAGTATTTT.

The CDR3 loop reads CATSDSGTRRNQPQHF. CDR3 nucleotides: TGTGCCACCAGTGATTCGGGGACTAGGAGGAATCAGCCCCAGCATTTT. The chain is built from TRBV24-1 and TRBJ1-5, with D perhaps TRBD1 (5 bases). Germline V lookup: CDR1 KGHDR, CDR2 SFDVKD. There are 16 residues in the CDR3. Deletions cut 2 bases from V and 4 bases from J, with 14 bases between.

This clonotype was seen more than once but under ten times. The V call is TRBV4-3, the J call TRBJ1-4, with D possibly being TRBD1 (5 bases). Trimming took 0 bases from V and 7 from J, leaving 18 bases between them. Germline CDR1 is LGHNA and CDR2 is YSLEER. CDR3 length: 17 amino acids. CDR3 in amino acids: CASSQDEVRAGGEKLFF. CDR3 DNA sequence: TGCGCCAGCAGCCAAGATGAGGTCAGGGCTGGAGGTGAAAAACTGTTTTTT.

The chain carries TRBV7-9 and TRBJ1-2, with TRBD1 matching 7 bases. CDR1 is SEHNR and CDR2 is FQNEAQ in the germline V gene (reference sequence). The V gene end was trimmed by 5 bases and the J gene end by 6 bases; junction bases not matched to a gene: 12. The length of the CDR3 is 15 residues. CDR3 residues: CASSLTPGQVDGYTF. DNA of the CDR3: TGTGCCAGCAGCCTCACCCCCGGACAGGTAGATGGCTACACCTTC.

This clonotype was counted a single time. The chain joins TRBV29-1 to TRBJ2-7; 10 nucleotides align to TRBD1. CDR3 size: 12 residues. Germline assignment: CDR1 SQVTM and CDR2 ANQGSEA. With 4 bases clipped from V and 4 bases from J, the junction kept 1 base outside the gene matches. CDR3 amino acids: CSVGDRGYEQYF. CDR3 sequence (DNA): TGCAGCGTTGGGGACAGGGGTTACGAGCAGTACTTC.

V usage is TRBV2 and J usage is TRBJ1-2, with a possible D match to TRBD1 (5 bases). Germline V lookup: CDR1 SNHLY, CDR2 FYNNEI. The CDR3 totals 14 residues. Trimming removed 2 bases at V and 8 bases at J, with 15 bases between. Here the CDR3 DNA reads TGTGCCAGCAGTGAATTGAAGGGGACTGGGGGCTACACCTTC. Translated: CASSELKGTGGYTF.

CDR3 residues: CASSLALVGRAVIGDYEQYF. The CDR3 bases are TGTGCCAGCAGCTTGGCCCTGGTCGGGAGGGCCGTAATCGGTGACTACGAGCAGTACTTC. This chain uses TRBV5-5 with TRBJ2-7; the match to TRBD2 covers 8 bases. This CDR3 region has 20 residues. Trimming removed 0 bases from V and 3 bases from J; junction bases left unmatched: 20. Germline CDR1 SGHKS, CDR2 YYEKEE (reference sequence).

This clonotype was counted between two and nine times. This chain joins TRBV18 and TRBJ2-3; 7 nucleotides line up with TRBD2. Unmatched junction bases numbered 2, after V lost 2 bases and J lost 0 bases. This CDR3 spans 15 amino acids. Germline V lookup: CDR1 KGHSH, CDR2 LQKENI. The CDR3 coding sequence is TGTGCCAGCTCACCAGGCGGGAGTAGCACAGATACGCAGTATTTT. It encodes CASSPGGSSTDTQYF. Looking up the rest from reference TRBV18 and TRBJ2-3 gives the full variable domain: NAGVMQNPRHLVRRRGQEARLRCSPMKGHSHVYWYRQLPEEGLKFMVYLQKENIIDESGMPKERFSAEFPKEGPSILRIQQVVRGDSAAYFCASSPGGSSTDTQYFGPGTRLTVL.

This chain connects TRBV4-2 to TRBJ1-5; D gene ambiguous. Trimming cost V 0 bases and J 4 bases, with 7 bases left between them. Germline lookup yields CDR1 LGHNA and CDR2 YNFKEQ. The CDR3 has 14 residues. CDR3 in amino acids: CASSQDMLNQPQHF. CDR3 in DNA: TGTGCCAGCAGCCAAGATATGTTGAATCAGCCCCAGCATTTT.

This clonotype was counted a few times. V is TRBV4-3 and J is TRBJ2-5, with 11 bases identical to TRBD2. The CDR3 has 15 residues. Germline V gene lookup returns CDR1 LGHNA and CDR2 YSLEER. J lost 10 bases, V lost 0 bases, and 7 bases had no gene match. CDR3 protein: CASSQDPASGRIQYF. The CDR3 DNA is TGCGCCAGCAGCCAAGATCCTGCTAGCGGGAGGATCCAGTACTTC.

The rearrangement joins TRBV5-1 to TRBJ1-2; D is perhaps TRBD1 (6 bases). Trimming shortened V by 3 bases and J by 4 bases, and 13 bases separated the two germline ends. This CDR3 is built from 14 residues. CDR1 and CDR2 from the germline V gene are SGHRS and YFSETQ. The CDR3 DNA sequence: TGCGCCAGCAGCTGGACGGGGGGCGGCTATGGCTACACCTTC. Protein product: CASSWTGGGYGYTF.

V gene TRBV5-4 combines with J gene TRBJ1-2; 7 nucleotides line up with TRBD1. Germline V gene data show CDR1 as SGHNT and CDR2 as YYREEE (reference sequence). The CDR3 has 14 amino acids. V shed 4 bases, J shed 7 bases, and the junction held 10 bases outside the gene matches. This CDR3 reads CASSLIGRGFGYTF. CDR3 nucleotide sequence: TGTGCCAGCAGCCTGATCGGCAGGGGGTTTGGCTACACCTTC. The full variable domain, rest sourced from reference TRBV5-4 and TRBJ1-2, is ETGVTQSPTHLIKTRGQQVTLRCSSQSGHNTVSWYQQALGQGPQFIFQYYREEENGRGNFPPRFSGLQFPNYSSELNVNALELDDSALYLCASSLIGRGFGYTFGSGTRLTVV.

The V and J genes are TRBV4-3 and TRBJ2-3; D is perhaps TRBD1 (5 bases). This CDR3 has 13 residues. Trimming pared 1 base from V and 8 bases from J, leaving 10 bases between. CDR1 and CDR2 (germline): LGHNA, YSLEER. In DNA, the CDR3 is TGCGCCAGCAGCCAAGGCAGGCAGGGTACGCAGTATTTT. Its protein is CASSQGRQGTQYF.

The gene calls are TRBV6-4 and TRBJ1-4; perhaps TRBD1 as D (5 bases). V was trimmed by 3 bases and J by 3 bases, leaving 14 bases between them. This CDR3 has 16 amino acids. The germline V gene has CDR1 MRHNA and CDR2 SNTAGT. CDR3 residues: CASSEGPGRANEKLFF. The CDR3 region has the DNA TGTGCCAGCAGTGAGGGGCCCGGACGAGCTAATGAAAAACTGTTTTTT.

The gene calls are TRBV7-9 and TRBJ2-7; D is undetermined. Trimming removed 1 base at V and 5 bases at J, with 15 bases between. The CDR3 loop spans 15 amino acids. Per germline, CDR1 SEHNR and CDR2 FQNEAQ (reference sequence). CDR3 coding DNA: TGTGCCAGCAGCTTAGAACTGCAGGCTCCCAACGAGCAGTACTTC. It yields the protein CASSLELQAPNEQYF.

The CDR3 spells CASSTDGTSGETQYF. DNA for the CDR3: TGTGCCAGCAGCACTGACGGGACCTCAGGGGAGACCCAGTACTTC. This chain connects TRBV7-6 to TRBJ2-5; D possibly uses TRBD1 or TRBD2 (5 bases each). Trimming removed 5 bases from V and 5 bases from J, with 18 bases in between. Germline V gene sequence: CDR1 SGHVS, CDR2 FNYEAQ. CDR3 length: 15 residues.

This rearrangement joins TRBV12-3 or TRBV12-4 to TRBJ2-4; maybe TRBD2 (5 bases). CDR3 length equals 16 residues. The V gene lost 4 bases and the J gene lost 0 bases, with 13 bases spanning the gap. The CDR3 loop reads CASSYLSGLAKNIQYF. The CDR3 DNA reads TGTGCCAGCAGTTATCTTTCGGGATTAGCCAAAAACATTCAGTACTTC.

A few counts support this clonotype. The DNA of the CDR3 is TGTGCCAGCAGCTCGTACTCCAATGAGCAGTTCTTC. Translation gives CASSSYSNEQFF. This chain connects TRBV7-3 to TRBJ2-1, with D unclear. The length of the CDR3 is 12 residues. Trimming removed 4 bases at V and 6 bases at J, with 7 bases between. CDR1 and CDR2 from the germline V gene are SGHTA and FQGTGA.

The rearrangement joins TRBV29-1 to TRBJ2-5, with D perhaps assigned TRBD1 or TRBD2 (5 bases each). CDR3 size: 12 residues. V was shortened by 6 bases and J by 1 base, with 9 bases between the two germline ends. Germline loops: CDR1 SQVTM, CDR2 ANQGSEA. The CDR3 sequence is CSVEGPQETQYF. DNA of the CDR3: TGCAGCGTCGAGGGGCCCCAAGAGACCCAGTACTTC.

This chain uses TRBV5-1 with TRBJ1-1; no firm D call. There are 13 residues in the CDR3. The ends were cut back, 0 bases at V and 5 bases at J, with 8 bases in the middle. The germline gives CDR1 SGHRS, CDR2 YFSETQ. The CDR3 sequence is CASSLDARTEAFF. The CDR3 nucleotides are TGCGCCAGCAGCTTGGACGCTCGGACTGAAGCTTTCTTT.